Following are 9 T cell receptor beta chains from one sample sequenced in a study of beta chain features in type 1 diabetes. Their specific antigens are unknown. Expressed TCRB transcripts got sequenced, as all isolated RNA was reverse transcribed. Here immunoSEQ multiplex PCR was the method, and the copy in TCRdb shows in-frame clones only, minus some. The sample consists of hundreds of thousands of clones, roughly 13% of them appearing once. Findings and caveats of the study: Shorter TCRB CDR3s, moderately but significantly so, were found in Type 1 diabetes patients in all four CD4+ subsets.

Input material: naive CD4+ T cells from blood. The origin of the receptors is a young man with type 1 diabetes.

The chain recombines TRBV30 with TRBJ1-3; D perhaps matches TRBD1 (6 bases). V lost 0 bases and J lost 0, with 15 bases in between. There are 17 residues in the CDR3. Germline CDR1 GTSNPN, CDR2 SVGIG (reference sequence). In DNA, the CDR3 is TGTGCCTGGAGTGTAGTGGGGGGCACCGGCTCTGGAAACACCATATATTTT. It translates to CAWSVVGGTGSGNTIYF.

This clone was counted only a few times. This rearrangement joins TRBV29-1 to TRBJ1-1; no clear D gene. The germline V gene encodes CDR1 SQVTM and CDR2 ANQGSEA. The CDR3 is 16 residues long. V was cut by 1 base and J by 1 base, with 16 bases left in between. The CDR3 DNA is TGCAGCGTTGAAGGGGTTTCGGGGAGAGGGAACACTGAAGCTTTCTTT. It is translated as CSVEGVSGRGNTEAFF.

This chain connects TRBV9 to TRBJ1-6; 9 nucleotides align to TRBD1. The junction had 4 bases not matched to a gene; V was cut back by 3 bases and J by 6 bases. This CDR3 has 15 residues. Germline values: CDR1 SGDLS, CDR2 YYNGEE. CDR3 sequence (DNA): TGTGCCAGCAGCGGGACAGGGGTGGGTAATTCACCCCTCCACTTT. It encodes CASSGTGVGNSPLHF.

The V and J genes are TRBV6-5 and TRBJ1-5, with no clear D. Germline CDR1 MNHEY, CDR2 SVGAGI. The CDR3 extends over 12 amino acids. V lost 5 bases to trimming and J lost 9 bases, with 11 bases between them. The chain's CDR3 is CASSPTAGPQHF. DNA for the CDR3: TGTGCCAGCAGTCCGACTGCCGGGCCCCAGCATTTT.

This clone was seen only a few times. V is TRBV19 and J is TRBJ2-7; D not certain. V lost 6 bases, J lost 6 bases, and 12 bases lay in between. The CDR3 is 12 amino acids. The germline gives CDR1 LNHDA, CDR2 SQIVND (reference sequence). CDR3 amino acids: CASSAQNAEQYF. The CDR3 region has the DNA TGTGCCAGTAGCGCCCAGAATGCCGAGCAGTACTTC.

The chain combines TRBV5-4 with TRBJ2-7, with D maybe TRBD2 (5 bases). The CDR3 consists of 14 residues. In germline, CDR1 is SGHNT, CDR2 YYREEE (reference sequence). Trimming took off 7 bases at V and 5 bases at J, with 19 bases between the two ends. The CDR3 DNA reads TGTGCCAGCCAGCTTGGAGGCAGTCACCACGAGCAGTACTTC. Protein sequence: CASQLGGSHHEQYF.

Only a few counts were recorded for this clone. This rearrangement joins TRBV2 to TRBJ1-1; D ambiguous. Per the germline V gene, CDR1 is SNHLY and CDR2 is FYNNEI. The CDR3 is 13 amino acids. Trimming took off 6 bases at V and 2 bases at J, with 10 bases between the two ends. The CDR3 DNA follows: TGTGCCAGCAGGCCTCGGCTCAACACTGAAGCTTTCTTT. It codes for CASRPRLNTEAFF.

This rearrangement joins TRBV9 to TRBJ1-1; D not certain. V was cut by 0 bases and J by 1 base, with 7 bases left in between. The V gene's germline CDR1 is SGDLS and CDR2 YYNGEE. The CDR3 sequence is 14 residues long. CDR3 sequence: CASSVEAGNTEAFF. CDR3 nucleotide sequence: TGTGCCAGCAGCGTAGAGGCAGGGAACACTGAAGCTTTCTTT.

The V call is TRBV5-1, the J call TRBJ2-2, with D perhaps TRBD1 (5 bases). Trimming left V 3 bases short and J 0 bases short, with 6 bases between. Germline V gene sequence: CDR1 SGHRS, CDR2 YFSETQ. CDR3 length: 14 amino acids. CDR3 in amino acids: CASSWGSNTGELFF. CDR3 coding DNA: TGCGCCAGCAGCTGGGGCTCGAACACCGGGGAGCTGTTTTTT.